The 15 T cell receptor beta chains in this list originate from one sample, sequenced in a study of shared clonotypes between healthy human individuals. Only in-frame clones appear in the TCRdb table, and some are missing; sequencing was by immunoSEQ multiplex PCR. The data show roughly 500,000 clones, roughly 80% seen once. Input material: PBMCs. Receptors were obtained from a woman between 40 and 55 years old in good health. Some clones in this sample may be carry-over from other donors' samples.

The genes are TRBV10-3 and TRBJ2-3, with TRBD2 matching over 13 bases. CDR3 size: 13 residues. With V trimmed by 6 bases and J by 9 bases, 3 bases remained unmatched. Germline CDR1 ENHRY, CDR2 SYGVKD. The CDR3 loop is CAIRGTSGNTQYF. The CDR3 nucleotides are TGTGCCATCAGAGGGACTAGCGGGAACACGCAGTATTTT.

In regard to this clone: A far larger clone is a single base away, which makes a read error likely. The same CDR3 can be traced to other DNA sequences in this sample. This sequence joins TRBV28 and TRBJ1-5; 9 nucleotides match TRBD1. This CDR3 region has 15 residues. Germline-derived CDR1 and CDR2 are MDHEN and SYDVKM. The DNA for the CDR3 is TGTGCCAGCAGTTTTGGGGACAGGGACAATCAGCCCCAGCATTTC. This translates into CASSFGDRDNQPQHF.

For this clone: The same CDR3 also results from other DNA sequences found in this sample. The rearrangement joins TRBV11-3 to TRBJ2-2; D is uncertain. Germline CDR1 is SGHNT and CDR2 is YENEEA. V lost 0 bases and J lost 5, with 4 bases in between. The CDR3 covers 13 residues. Written as DNA, the CDR3 is TGTGCCAGCAGCTTAGAAGGTACCGGGGAGCTGTTTTTT. Translating gives CASSLEGTGELFF.

On this clone itself: The same CDR3 also results from other DNA sequences found in this sample. The chain employs TRBV29-1 and TRBJ2-3, with no clear D. Trimming pared 1 base from V and 1 base from J, leaving 6 bases between. CDR1 and CDR2 from the germline V gene are SQVTM and ANQGSEA. This CDR3 is 13 amino acids long. The DNA for the CDR3 is TGCAGCGTTGAAGTTCGGGGCACAGATACGCAGTATTTT. Translated, it gives CSVEVRGTDTQYF.

To note about this clone: A much larger clone lies one base from this, so it may be a read error. This chain connects TRBV10-1 to TRBJ2-7, with D possibly matching TRBD2 (7 bases). The CDR3 consists of 14 residues. CDR1 is WNHNN, CDR2 SYGVQD, per germline (reference sequence). In DNA, the CDR3 is TGCGCCAGCAGGGGGGGCGGGAGACCCTACGGGCAGTACTTC. Translated, it gives CASRGGGRPYGQYF.

This sequence joins TRBV30 and TRBJ1-5; D uncertain. The germline V gene has CDR1 GTSNPN and CDR2 SVGIG (reference sequence). V was cut by 0 bases and J by 6 bases, with 12 bases left in between. The CDR3 extends over 14 amino acids. The CDR3 region is CAWSVGPVGQPQHF. CDR3 nucleotides: TGTGCCTGGAGTGTAGGACCCGTCGGTCAGCCCCAGCATTTT.

The chain couples TRBV7-6 to TRBJ2-3; D gene unclear. Looked up from germline, CDR1 is SGHVS and CDR2 is FNYEAQ. V lost 1 base and J lost 0, with 8 bases in between. The CDR3 is 15 residues long. In nucleotides, the CDR3 is TGTGCCAGCAGCTTAGGGGTCAGGAGCACAGATACGCAGTATTTT. This sequence encodes CASSLGVRSTDTQYF.

This clone occurred once. The V gene is TRBV9, the J gene TRBJ2-5, with D perhaps matching TRBD1 or TRBD2 (5 bases each). This CDR3 has 15 amino acids. V lost 1 base, J lost 4 bases, and 14 bases lay in between. The germline gives CDR1 SGDLS, CDR2 YYNGEE. The CDR3 is CASSVRGERGETQYF. The CDR3 region has the DNA TGTGCCAGCAGCGTAAGGGGAGAAAGGGGAGAGACCCAGTACTTC.

On this clone itself: This likely traces to a read error, being one base from a far larger clone. The conserved phenylalanine or tryptophan normally closing the CDR3 is absent here, so this likely arose from a read error. This chain links TRBV2 with TRBJ1-5; D is ambiguous. CDR3 length: 12 residues. With 4 bases removed from V and 0 bases from J, the gap between germline ends came to 1 base. Germline CDR1 SNHLY, CDR2 FYNNEI. The CDR3 nucleotides read TGTGCCAGCAGTGCTAGCAATCAGCCCCAGCATCTT. Translated: CASSASNQPQHL.

The count of this clone is one. This chain connects TRBV28 to TRBJ2-4; 7 bases are a match to TRBD2. V was clipped by 10 bases and J by 3 bases; unmatched bases: 15. The CDR3 runs 16 residues. The germline CDR1 and CDR2 sequences are MDHEN and SYDVKM. The CDR3 reads CATGRLGEGGKNIQYF. The CDR3 nucleotides read TGTGCCACCGGGAGATTGGGGGAGGGTGGCAAAAACATTCAGTACTTC.

In its sample, this clone was seen a few times. The CDR3 is CASSLDLVGLLFF. CDR3 nucleotides: TGTGCCAGCAGCTTAGATCTGGTAGGGTTGCTGTTTTTT. This sequence joins TRBV11-1 and TRBJ2-2; D uncertain. V was clipped by 1 base and J by 13 bases, with 13 bases between them. The CDR3 spans 13 residues. CDR1 is SGHAT and CDR2 is FQDESV in the germline V gene (reference sequence).

The chain carries TRBV7-3 and TRBJ2-1, with 7 bases identical to TRBD2. The CDR3 has 16 residues. Germline CDR1 SGHTA, CDR2 FQGTGA. J was trimmed by 5 bases and V by 0 bases; bases with no gene match: 7. CDR3 DNA: TGTGCCAGCAGCTTAACGGGCGGGAGTAACCACAATGAGCAGTTCTTC. Its protein is CASSLTGGSNHNEQFF.

J is TRBJ2-3 and V is TRBV30; D is perhaps TRBD2 (7 bases). Per the germline V gene, CDR1 is GTSNPN and CDR2 is SVGIG (reference sequence). V lost 2 bases, J lost 4 bases, and 13 bases lay in between. The CDR3 is 14 residues long. For the CDR3, the DNA is TGTGCCTGGAGTAAGGGGGGGGAAGCAGATACGCAGTATTTT. It codes for CAWSKGGEADTQYF.

This clone was counted a few times. V and J are TRBV9 and TRBJ1-4; TRBD1 aligns across 7 bases. V dropped 4 bases and J dropped 7; count of bases not matched to a gene: 7. Germline values: CDR1 SGDLS, CDR2 YYNGEE. This CDR3 comprises 14 residues. CDR3 in amino acids: CASSRGGRTEKLFF. In nucleotides, the CDR3 is TGTGCCAGCAGCCGAGGGGGCAGAACTGAAAAACTGTTTTTT. The full variable domain, its missing parts supplied by reference TRBV9 and TRBJ1-4, is DSGVTQTPKHLITATGQRVTLRCSPRSGDLSVYWYQQSLDQGLQFLIQYYNGEERAKGNILERFSAQQFPDLHSELNLSSLELGDSALYFCASSRGGRTEKLFFGSGTQLSVL.

Regarding this clone: Since a much larger clone is just one base distant, this may be a read error. This sample also contains other DNA sequences that code for the same CDR3. The chain couples TRBV2 to TRBJ1-1; 7 bases line up with TRBD1. This CDR3 has 13 amino acids. The V segment lost 6 bases and the J segment 1 base; nucleotides outside the gene matches: 2. The V gene's germline CDR1 is SNHLY and CDR2 FYNNEI. CDR3 in DNA: TGTGCCAGCAGGGGACAGCCGAACACTGAAGCTTTCTTT. Its translation is CASRGQPNTEAFF.